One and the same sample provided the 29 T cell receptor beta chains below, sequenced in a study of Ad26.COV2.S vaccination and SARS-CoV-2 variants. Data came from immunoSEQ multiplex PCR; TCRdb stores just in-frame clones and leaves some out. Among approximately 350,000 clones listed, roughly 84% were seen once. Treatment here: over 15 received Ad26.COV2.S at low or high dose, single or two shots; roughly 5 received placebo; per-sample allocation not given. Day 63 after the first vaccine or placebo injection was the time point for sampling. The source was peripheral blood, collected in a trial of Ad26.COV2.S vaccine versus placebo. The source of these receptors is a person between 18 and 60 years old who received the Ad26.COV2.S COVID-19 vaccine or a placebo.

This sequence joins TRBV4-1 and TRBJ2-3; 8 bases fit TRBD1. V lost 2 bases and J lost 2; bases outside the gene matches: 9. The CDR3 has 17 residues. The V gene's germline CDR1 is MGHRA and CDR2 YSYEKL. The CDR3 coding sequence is TGCGCCAGCAGCCAATCCCCGCGGACAGGGAACACAGATACGCAGTATTTT. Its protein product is CASSQSPRTGNTDTQYF.

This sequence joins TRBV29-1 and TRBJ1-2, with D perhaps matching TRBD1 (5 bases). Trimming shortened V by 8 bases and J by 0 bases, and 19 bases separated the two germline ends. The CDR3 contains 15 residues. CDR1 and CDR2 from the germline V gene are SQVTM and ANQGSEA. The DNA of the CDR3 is TGCAGCATCAGGGAGGGCAGGCCCTCTAACTATGGCTACACCTTC. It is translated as CSIREGRPSNYGYTF.

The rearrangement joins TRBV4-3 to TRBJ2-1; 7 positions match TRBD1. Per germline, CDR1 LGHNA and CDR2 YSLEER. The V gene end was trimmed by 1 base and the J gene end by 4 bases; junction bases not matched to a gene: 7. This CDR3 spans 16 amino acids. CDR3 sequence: CASSQGGRGRYNEQFF. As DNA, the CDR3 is TGCGCCAGCAGCCAAGGAGGAAGGGGGCGTTACAATGAGCAGTTCTTC.

Here the CDR3 reads CASSLDHAPRSGNTIYF. The CDR3 DNA is TGTGCCAGCAGCTTAGATCACGCACCGCGATCTGGAAACACCATATATTTT. This chain uses TRBV7-3 with TRBJ1-3; no clear D. Germline-derived CDR1 and CDR2 are SGHTA and FQGTGA. Trimming stripped 2 bases from V and 1 base from J, with 15 bases between. The CDR3 covers 17 residues.

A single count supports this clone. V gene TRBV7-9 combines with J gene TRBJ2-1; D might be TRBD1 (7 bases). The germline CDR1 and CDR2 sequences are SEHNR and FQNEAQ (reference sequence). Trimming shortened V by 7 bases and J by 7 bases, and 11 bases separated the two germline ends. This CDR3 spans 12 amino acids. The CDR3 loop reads CASTQGGNEQFF. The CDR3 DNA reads TGTGCCAGCACCCAGGGGGGAAATGAGCAGTTCTTC. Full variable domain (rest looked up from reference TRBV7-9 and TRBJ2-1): DTGVSQNPRHKITKRGQNVTFRCDPISEHNRLYWYRQTLGQGPEFLTYFQNEAQLEKSRLLSDRFSAERPKGSFSTLEIQRTEQGDSAMYLCASTQGGNEQFFGPGTRLTVL.

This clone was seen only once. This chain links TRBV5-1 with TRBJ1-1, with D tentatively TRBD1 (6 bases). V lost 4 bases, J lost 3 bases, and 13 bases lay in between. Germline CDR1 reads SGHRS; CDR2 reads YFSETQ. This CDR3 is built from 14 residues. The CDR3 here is CASSPLGGDTEAFF. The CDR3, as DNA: TGCGCCAGCAGCCCCCTGGGGGGCGACACTGAAGCTTTCTTT.

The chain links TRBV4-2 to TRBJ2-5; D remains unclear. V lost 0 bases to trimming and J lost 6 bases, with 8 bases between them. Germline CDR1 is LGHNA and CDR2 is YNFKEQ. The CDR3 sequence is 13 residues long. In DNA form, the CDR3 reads TGTGCCAGCAGCCAAGATTCCGGAAAGACCCAGTACTTC. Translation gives CASSQDSGKTQYF.

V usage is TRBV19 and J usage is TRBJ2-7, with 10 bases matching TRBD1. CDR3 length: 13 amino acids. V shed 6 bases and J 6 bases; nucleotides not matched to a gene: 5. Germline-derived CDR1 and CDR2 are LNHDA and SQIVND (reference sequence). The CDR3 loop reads CASRRQGAGEQYF. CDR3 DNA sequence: TGTGCCAGTAGAAGACAGGGGGCTGGCGAGCAGTACTTC.

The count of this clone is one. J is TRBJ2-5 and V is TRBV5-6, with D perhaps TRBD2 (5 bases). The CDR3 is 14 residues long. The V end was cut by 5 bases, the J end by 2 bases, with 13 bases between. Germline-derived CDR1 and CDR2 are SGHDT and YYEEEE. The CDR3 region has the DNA TGTGCCAGCAGATTCGGGATTTTTCAAGAGACCCAGTACTTC. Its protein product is CASRFGIFQETQYF.

The CDR3 DNA reads TGTGCCAGCAGAGAAGACACCAGCACAGATACGCAGTATTTT. Amino acid sequence: CASREDTSTDTQYF. V and J are TRBV3-1 (or the pseudogene TRBV3-2) and TRBJ2-3; no clear D. The CDR3 runs to 14 residues. Trimming removed 6 bases from V and 0 bases from J, with 10 bases in between. CDR1 and CDR2 (germline): LGHDT, YNNKEL (reference sequence).

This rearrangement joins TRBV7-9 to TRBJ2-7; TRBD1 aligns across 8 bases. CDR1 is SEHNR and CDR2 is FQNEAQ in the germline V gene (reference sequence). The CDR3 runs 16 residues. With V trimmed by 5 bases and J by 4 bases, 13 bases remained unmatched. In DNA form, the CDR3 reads TGTGCCAGCAGCCCGTACAGACAGGGGAGCTCTTACGAGCAGTACTTC. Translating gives CASSPYRQGSSYEQYF. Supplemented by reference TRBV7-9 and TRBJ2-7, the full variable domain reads DTGVSQNPRHKITKRGQNVTFRCDPISEHNRLYWYRQTLGQGPEFLTYFQNEAQLEKSRLLSDRFSAERPKGSFSTLEIQRTEQGDSAMYLCASSPYRQGSSYEQYFGPGTRLTVT.

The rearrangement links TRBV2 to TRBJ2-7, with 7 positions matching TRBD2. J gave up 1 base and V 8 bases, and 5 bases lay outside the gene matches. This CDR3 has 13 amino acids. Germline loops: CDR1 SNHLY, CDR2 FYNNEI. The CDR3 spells CASGLAASYEQYF. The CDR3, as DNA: TGTGCCAGCGGCCTAGCGGCATCCTACGAGCAGTACTTC.

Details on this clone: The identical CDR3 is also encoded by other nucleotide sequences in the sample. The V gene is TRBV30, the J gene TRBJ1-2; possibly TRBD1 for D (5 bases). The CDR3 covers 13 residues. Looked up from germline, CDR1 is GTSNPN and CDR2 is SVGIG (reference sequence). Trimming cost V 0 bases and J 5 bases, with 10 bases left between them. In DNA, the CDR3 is TGTGCCTGGAGTGTATCCGGGACTTATGGCTACACCTTC. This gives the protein CAWSVSGTYGYTF.

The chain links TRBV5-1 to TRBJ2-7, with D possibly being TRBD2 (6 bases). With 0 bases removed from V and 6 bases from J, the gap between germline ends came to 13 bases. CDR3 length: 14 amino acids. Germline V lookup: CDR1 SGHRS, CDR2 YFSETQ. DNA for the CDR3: TGCGCCAGCAGCTTGGTCGGTCAGGGAGGCGAGCAGTACTTC. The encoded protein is CASSLVGQGGEQYF.

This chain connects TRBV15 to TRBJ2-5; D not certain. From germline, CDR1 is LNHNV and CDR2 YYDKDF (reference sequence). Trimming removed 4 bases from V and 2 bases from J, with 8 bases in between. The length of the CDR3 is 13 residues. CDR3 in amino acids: CATSMDGQETQYF. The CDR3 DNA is TGTGCCACCAGCATGGACGGTCAAGAGACCCAGTACTTC.

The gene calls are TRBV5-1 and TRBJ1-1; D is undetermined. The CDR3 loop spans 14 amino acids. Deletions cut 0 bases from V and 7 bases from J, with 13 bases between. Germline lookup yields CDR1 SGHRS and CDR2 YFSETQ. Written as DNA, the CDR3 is TGCGCCAGCAGCTTGGGAACACGGACGGATGAAGCTTTCTTT. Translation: CASSLGTRTDEAFF.

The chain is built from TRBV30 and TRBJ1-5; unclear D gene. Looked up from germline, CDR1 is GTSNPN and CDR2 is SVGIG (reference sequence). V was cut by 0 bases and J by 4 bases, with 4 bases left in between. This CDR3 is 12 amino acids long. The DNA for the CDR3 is TGTGCCTGGAGTGTAATGAATCAGCCCCAGCATTTT. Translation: CAWSVMNQPQHF.

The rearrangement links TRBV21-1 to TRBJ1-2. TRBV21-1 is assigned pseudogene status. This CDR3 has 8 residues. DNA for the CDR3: TGTGCCAGCAGCAGGGGGGCCTTC. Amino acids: CASSRGAF.

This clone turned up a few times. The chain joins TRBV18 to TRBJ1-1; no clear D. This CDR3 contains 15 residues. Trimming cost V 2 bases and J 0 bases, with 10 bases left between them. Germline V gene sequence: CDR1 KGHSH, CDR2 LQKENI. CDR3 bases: TGTGCCAGCTCACCAATGACACCTATGAACACTGAAGCTTTCTTT. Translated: CASSPMTPMNTEAFF.

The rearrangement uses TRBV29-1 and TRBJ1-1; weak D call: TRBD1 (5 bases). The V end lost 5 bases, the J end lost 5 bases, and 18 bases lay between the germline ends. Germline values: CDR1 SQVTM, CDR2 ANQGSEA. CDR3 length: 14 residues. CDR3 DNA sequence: TGCAGCGTTAAAAAGGGGCAGGATTGGACTGAAGCTTTCTTT. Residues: CSVKKGQDWTEAFF.

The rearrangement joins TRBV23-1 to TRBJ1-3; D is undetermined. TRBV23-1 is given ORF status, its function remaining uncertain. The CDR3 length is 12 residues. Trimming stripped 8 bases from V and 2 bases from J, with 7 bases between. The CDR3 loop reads CASGSTGNTIYF. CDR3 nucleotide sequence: TGCGCCAGCGGCTCAACTGGAAACACCATATATTTT.

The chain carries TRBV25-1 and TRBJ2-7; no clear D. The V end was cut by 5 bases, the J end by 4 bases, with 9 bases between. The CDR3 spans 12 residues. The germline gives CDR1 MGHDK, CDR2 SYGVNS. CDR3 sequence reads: CASSPTGYEQYF. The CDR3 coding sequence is TGTGCCAGCAGTCCTACGGGTTACGAGCAGTACTTC.

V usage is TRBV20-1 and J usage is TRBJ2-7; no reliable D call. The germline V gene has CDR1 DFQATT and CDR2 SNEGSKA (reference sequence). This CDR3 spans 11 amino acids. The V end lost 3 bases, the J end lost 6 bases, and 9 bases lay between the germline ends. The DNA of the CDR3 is TGCAGTGCTAGGCTGGCGTCCGAGCAGTACTTC. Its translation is CSARLASEQYF.

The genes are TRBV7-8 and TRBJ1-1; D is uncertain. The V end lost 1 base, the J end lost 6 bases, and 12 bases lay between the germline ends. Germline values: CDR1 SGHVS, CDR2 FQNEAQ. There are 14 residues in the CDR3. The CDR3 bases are TGTGCCAGCAGCTTAGGCAACACGAGGTCTGAAGCTTTCTTT. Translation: CASSLGNTRSEAFF.

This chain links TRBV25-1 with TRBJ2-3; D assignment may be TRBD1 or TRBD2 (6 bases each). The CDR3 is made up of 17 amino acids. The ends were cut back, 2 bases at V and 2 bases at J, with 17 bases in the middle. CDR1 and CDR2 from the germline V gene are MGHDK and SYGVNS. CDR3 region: CASSERGVRGPTDTQYF. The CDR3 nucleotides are TGTGCCAGCAGTGAAAGGGGGGTCAGGGGCCCCACAGATACGCAGTATTTT.

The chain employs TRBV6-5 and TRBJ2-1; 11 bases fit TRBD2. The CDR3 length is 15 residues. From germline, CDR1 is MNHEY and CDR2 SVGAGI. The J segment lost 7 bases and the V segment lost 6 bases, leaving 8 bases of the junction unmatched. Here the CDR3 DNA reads TGTGCCAGCAGAGACCGACTAGCGGGGTGGAATGAGCAGTTCTTC. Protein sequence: CASRDRLAGWNEQFF.

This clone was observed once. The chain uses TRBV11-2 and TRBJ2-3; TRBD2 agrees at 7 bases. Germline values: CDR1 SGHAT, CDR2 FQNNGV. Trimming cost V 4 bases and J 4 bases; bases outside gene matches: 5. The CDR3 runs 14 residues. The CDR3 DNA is TGTGCCAGCAGCTCCCCTGGGGGGGCAGATACGCAGTATTTT. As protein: CASSSPGGADTQYF.

As DNA, the CDR3 is TGTGCCAGCATTCTGCGCACTGAAGCTTTCTTT. Translating gives CASILRTEAFF. The chain recombines TRBV6-5 with TRBJ1-1; D remains ambiguous. Germline CDR1 and CDR2: MNHEY and SVGAGI. Trimming removed 7 bases at V and 4 bases at J, with 7 bases between. The CDR3 covers 11 residues.

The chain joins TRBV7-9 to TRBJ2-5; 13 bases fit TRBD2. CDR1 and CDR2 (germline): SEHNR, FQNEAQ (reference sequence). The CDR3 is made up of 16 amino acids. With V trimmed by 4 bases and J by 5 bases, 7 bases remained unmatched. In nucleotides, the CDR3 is TGTGCCAGCAGCTCTACTAGCGGGGGGGCATGGGAGACCCAGTACTTC. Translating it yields CASSSTSGGAWETQYF. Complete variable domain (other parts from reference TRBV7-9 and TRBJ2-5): DTGVSQNPRHKITKRGQNVTFRCDPISEHNRLYWYRQTLGQGPEFLTYFQNEAQLEKSRLLSDRFSAERPKGSFSTLEIQRTEQGDSAMYLCASSSTSGGAWETQYFGPGTRLLVL.